A single sample gave rise to the 25 T cell receptor beta chains below, sequenced in a study of blood T cell repertoires in COVID-19. Assay used: immunoSEQ multiplex PCR; TCRdb lists only in-frame clones, some missing. The sample comprises some 300,000 clones, 75% to 90% of which are singletons, and about 12% rests with the top ten. The sample taken for sequencing was peripheral blood. The receptors originated from a woman in her seventies with COVID-19, enrolled during active disease.

V usage is TRBV7-2 and J usage is TRBJ1-1; D gene ambiguous. This CDR3 region has 13 residues. V was cut by 4 bases and J by 8 bases, with 14 bases left in between. Germline V gene lookup returns CDR1 SGHTA and CDR2 FQGNSA. The CDR3 here is CASSSRTGGEAFF. The CDR3 nucleotides read TGTGCCAGCAGCTCCCGGACGGGAGGGGAAGCTTTCTTT.

On this clone: The sample holds other DNA sequences that translate to the same CDR3. The rearrangement uses TRBV5-1 and TRBJ2-3; D possibly corresponds to TRBD1 (6 bases). The V end lost 3 bases, the J end lost 1 base, and 9 bases lay between the germline ends. In germline, CDR1 is SGHRS, CDR2 YFSETQ. CDR3 length: 14 residues. For the CDR3, the DNA is TGCGCCAGCAGCTCATCAGGGGGCACAGATACGCAGTATTTT. Translated, it gives CASSSSGGTDTQYF. Together with reference TRBV5-1 and TRBJ2-3, the CDR3 gives the full variable domain: KAGVTQTPRYLIKTRGQQVTLSCSPISGHRSVSWYQQTPGQGLQFLFEYFSETQRNKGNFPGRFSGRQFSNSRSEMNVSTLELGDSALYLCASSSSGGTDTQYFGPGTRLTVL.

The table lists this clone with a count of one. The chain couples TRBV5-1 to TRBJ2-2; D ambiguous. This CDR3 is 15 amino acids long. Germline V CDR1 and CDR2: SGHRS, YFSETQ. The germline V and J ends were trimmed by 1 base and 1 base, with 8 bases remaining between them. CDR3 region: CASSLMQMNTGELFF. CDR3 coding DNA: TGCGCCAGCAGCTTGATGCAGATGAACACCGGGGAGCTGTTTTTT.

The rearrangement joins TRBV12-3 or TRBV12-4 to TRBJ2-1; 8 positions match TRBD2. This CDR3 comprises 13 residues. V trimming: 4 bases; J trimming: 8 bases; junction bases outside the gene matches: 4. The CDR3 DNA reads as TGTGCCAGCAGTTGGGGACTAGTTGATGAGCAGTTCTTC. Protein product: CASSWGLVDEQFF.

The V gene is TRBV3-1 (or the pseudogene TRBV3-2), the J gene TRBJ1-1, with D uncertain. Germline values: CDR1 LGHDT, CDR2 YNNKEL (reference sequence). Between the trimmed V and J ends, which lost 1 base and 12 bases, there was a span of 9 bases. The CDR3 totals 11 residues. CDR3 protein: CASSQAGRSFF. The CDR3 DNA reads TGTGCCAGCAGCCAAGCCGGGAGGTCTTTCTTT.

The chain couples TRBV19 to TRBJ1-2; D possibly corresponds to TRBD1 (5 bases). Trimming pared 5 bases from V and 4 bases from J, leaving 17 bases between. The CDR3 extends over 15 amino acids. The germline CDR1 and CDR2 sequences are LNHDA and SQIVND (reference sequence). CDR3 DNA: TGTGCCAGTAGTTGGATGGTTGGGGCTCTCTATGGCTACACCTTC. Its protein product is CASSWMVGALYGYTF.

This clone is a singleton in its sample. V usage is TRBV27 and J usage is TRBJ2-1, with 8 bases matching TRBD2. V lost 6 bases and J lost 8; bases outside the gene matches: 12. Germline V gives CDR1 MNHEY, CDR2 SMNVEV (reference sequence). The CDR3 loop spans 15 amino acids. Here the CDR3 DNA reads TGTGCCAGCAGCCTTCGGGGGGGCCCCTTGGATGAGCAGTTCTTC. Protein product: CASSLRGGPLDEQFF.

This chain connects TRBV4-1 to TRBJ2-7; D remains unclear. The CDR3 has 13 amino acids. Trimming left V 1 base short and J 0 bases short, with 4 bases between. Germline V CDR1 and CDR2: MGHRA, YSYEKL. CDR3 sequence: CASSQVSSYEQYF. In DNA, the CDR3 is TGCGCCAGCAGCCAAGTTAGCTCCTACGAGCAGTACTTC.

This clone has a single count. Other DNA sequences in this sample translate to the same CDR3. The rearrangement uses TRBV10-3 and TRBJ1-2; a possible D gene is TRBD1 (5 bases). V shed 3 bases and J shed 4 bases, with 9 bases lying between them. Germline V gene data show CDR1 as ENHRY and CDR2 as SYGVKD. The CDR3 has 13 residues. The DNA of the CDR3 is TGTGCCATCAGTGAAGACAGCCTCTATGGCTACACCTTC. It translates to CAISEDSLYGYTF.

The chain has TRBV20-1 and TRBJ1-1, with TRBD1 identical over 7 bases. Germline CDR1 DFQATT, CDR2 SNEGSKA (reference sequence). The CDR3 consists of 13 residues. With 3 bases clipped from V and 5 bases from J, the junction kept 6 bases outside the gene matches. The CDR3 nucleotides are TGCAGTGCTAGTAGGGGGCGCTGGACTGAAGCTTTCTTT. Protein sequence: CSASRGRWTEAFF.

This chain joins TRBV30 and TRBJ2-7; possible D gene TRBD1, 5 bases. In germline, CDR1 is GTSNPN, CDR2 SVGIG (reference sequence). The V and J ends lost 6 bases and 7 bases respectively, with 13 bases between them. The CDR3 is 11 amino acids. CDR3 DNA sequence: TGTGCCTGTCTCGACAGTCGGGAGCAGTACTTC. Protein product: CACLDSREQYF. Together with reference TRBV30 and TRBJ2-7, the CDR3 gives the full variable domain: SQTIHQWPATLVQPVGSPLSLECTVEGTSNPNLYWYRQAAGRGLQLLFYSVGIGQISSEVPQNLSASRPQDRQFILSSKKLLLSDSGFYLCACLDSREQYFGPGTRLTVT.

This sequence joins TRBV5-6 and TRBJ1-5; 10 bases agree with TRBD1. V shed 4 bases and J 6 bases; nucleotides not matched to a gene: 4. Germline loops: CDR1 SGHDT, CDR2 YYEEEE. The CDR3 runs 14 residues. CDR3 in amino acids: CASSPWTGGQPQHF. The CDR3 coding sequence is TGTGCCAGCAGCCCGTGGACAGGGGGTCAGCCCCAGCATTTT.

This chain's CDR3 is CASSEGPEQFF. CDR3 DNA sequence: TGTGCCAGCAGCGAGGGGCCGGAGCAGTTCTTC. The chain has TRBV9 and TRBJ2-1, with D tentatively TRBD1 (5 bases). This CDR3 is built from 11 residues. CDR1 is SGDLS and CDR2 is YYNGEE in the germline V gene. The ends were cut back, 3 bases at V and 10 bases at J, with 8 bases in the middle. Full variable domain (rest looked up from reference TRBV9 and TRBJ2-1): DSGVTQTPKHLITATGQRVTLRCSPRSGDLSVYWYQQSLDQGLQFLIQYYNGEERAKGNILERFSAQQFPDLHSELNLSSLELGDSALYFCASSEGPEQFFGPGTRLTVL.

The V gene is TRBV29-1, the J gene TRBJ1-5; D remains ambiguous. V gave up 4 bases and J gave up 9 bases, with 13 bases separating them. Germline CDR1 is SQVTM and CDR2 is ANQGSEA. This CDR3 comprises 12 residues. The CDR3 DNA reads TGCAGCGTTGGGACTGCCTTGGGGCCCCAGCATTTT. The encoded protein is CSVGTALGPQHF.

The chain couples TRBV5-1 to TRBJ2-1; 9 bases align to TRBD2. CDR1 is SGHRS and CDR2 is YFSETQ in the germline V gene. CDR3 length: 16 residues. Trimming cost V 0 bases and J 4 bases; bases outside gene matches: 5. The CDR3 nucleotides read TGCGCCAGCAGCTTGGCCCTAGCGGGGAGATACAATGAGCAGTTCTTC. Amino acid sequence: CASSLALAGRYNEQFF.

This chain uses TRBV5-1 with TRBJ1-2; D not certain. The CDR3 covers 14 residues. Germline CDR1 SGHRS, CDR2 YFSETQ. The V gene lost 2 bases and the J gene lost 8 bases, with 16 bases spanning the gap. The CDR3 DNA reads TGCGCCAGCAGCTTACAGCTCCCCGGGGAGGGCTACACCTTC. Encoded protein: CASSLQLPGEGYTF.

The chain recombines TRBV5-4 with TRBJ1-5; perhaps TRBD1 as D (5 bases). V was pared by 5 bases and J by 2 bases, with 17 bases between. The CDR3 contains 16 residues. Germline V gives CDR1 SGHNT, CDR2 YYREEE (reference sequence). The CDR3 region has the DNA TGTGCCAGCAGTAACGGGGGGAGGGAGGGCAATCAGCCCCAGCATTTT. It translates to CASSNGGREGNQPQHF. Using reference TRBV5-4 and TRBJ1-5 for the parts outside the CDR3, the full variable domain is ETGVTQSPTHLIKTRGQQVTLRCSSQSGHNTVSWYQQALGQGPQFIFQYYREEENGRGNFPPRFSGLQFPNYSSELNVNALELDDSALYLCASSNGGREGNQPQHFGDGTRLSIL.

The CDR3, as DNA: TGCGCCAGCAGTGAGTCAAACAGGGGGCTGGGCTACACCTTC. Amino acid sequence: CASSESNRGLGYTF. V and J are TRBV10-2 and TRBJ1-2; 9 nucleotides match TRBD1. This CDR3 contains 14 residues. Trimming removed 0 bases from V and 8 bases from J; junction bases left unmatched: 4. Looked up from germline, CDR1 is WSHSY and CDR2 is SAAADI.

V gene TRBV30 combines with J gene TRBJ1-2; D is perhaps TRBD1 (5 bases). V dropped 3 bases and J dropped 6 bases, with 11 bases sitting between them. The germline V gene has CDR1 GTSNPN and CDR2 SVGIG (reference sequence). The CDR3 is made up of 12 amino acids. The CDR3 nucleotides are TGTGCCTGGAGGTTCAAGGGGCATGGCTACACCTTC. Its protein is CAWRFKGHGYTF.

The chain carries TRBV28 and TRBJ1-3; D remains unclear. The germline V gene has CDR1 MDHEN and CDR2 SYDVKM. The V end lost 5 bases, the J end lost 4 bases, and 12 bases lay between the germline ends. The CDR3 spans 14 residues. The CDR3 sequence is CASSDPGEGNTIYF. CDR3 bases: TGTGCCAGCAGTGACCCGGGAGAAGGAAACACCATATATTTT. The full variable domain, rest sourced from reference TRBV28 and TRBJ1-3, is DVKVTQSSRYLVKRTGEKVFLECVQDMDHENMFWYRQDPGLGLRLIYFSYDVKMKEKGDIPEGYSVSREKKERFSLILESASTNQTSMYLCASSDPGEGNTIYFGEGSWLTVV.

The CDR3 nucleotides read TGTGCCAGTAGTATAGCCCTGACGGACTATAGCAATCAGCCCCAGCATTTT. This gives the protein CASSIALTDYSNQPQHF. The V call is TRBV19, the J call TRBJ1-5; the D is unclear. CDR1 and CDR2 (germline): LNHDA, SQIVND (reference sequence). V shed 1 base and J shed 0 bases, with 13 bases lying between them. The CDR3 consists of 17 residues.

This sequence joins TRBV3-1 (or the pseudogene TRBV3-2) and TRBJ1-2; a possible D gene is TRBD1 (5 bases). Germline V gene lookup returns CDR1 LGHDT and CDR2 YNNKEL (reference sequence). CDR3 length: 14 residues. Trimming removed 1 base from V and 4 bases from J, with 10 bases in between. In DNA form, the CDR3 reads TGTGCCAGCAGCCAAGGGCAGGGCATCTATGGCTACACCTTC. This gives the protein CASSQGQGIYGYTF.

This clone was counted once. The gene calls are TRBV9 and TRBJ2-1, with TRBD2 matching 9 bases. Germline V gene data show CDR1 as SGDLS and CDR2 as YYNGEE. V shed 3 bases, J shed 12 bases, and the junction held 10 bases outside the gene matches. CDR3 length: 14 residues. CDR3 residues: CASSGERGDSVQFF. The CDR3, as DNA: TGTGCCAGCAGCGGGGAGCGGGGGGATAGTGTGCAGTTCTTC.

The chain combines TRBV6-5 with TRBJ2-6; 7 bases are shared with TRBD2. Trimming took 6 bases from V and 2 from J; bases not matched to a gene: 4. CDR3 length: 15 amino acids. Germline-derived CDR1 and CDR2 are MNHEY and SVGAGI. DNA for the CDR3: TGTGCCAGCAGGGGGGGGAGCACTGGGGCCAACGTCCTGACTTTC. Its translation is CASRGGSTGANVLTF.

The rearrangement links TRBV4-2 to TRBJ2-4, with D possibly matching TRBD2 (6 bases). With 4 bases removed from V and 0 bases from J, the gap between germline ends came to 22 bases. The CDR3 has 19 amino acids. CDR1 and CDR2 from the germline V gene are LGHNA and YNFKEQ. The DNA of the CDR3 is TGTGCCAGCAGCCCGGAAATGGGGACTGAGGCTCTAGCCAAAAACATTCAGTACTTC. Its protein product is CASSPEMGTEALAKNIQYF.